This T cell receptor (beta chain) was sequenced in a study of T-cell reconstitution after alpha-beta-depleted transplantation in children. This clonotype has just a few counts. Molecular barcoding with unique molecular identifiers was used for the TCRbeta library. TCRdb redid the calling of the PCR reads with MiXCR, one entry per CDR3 protein. The data show about 980,000 distinct CDR3 sequences, roughly 29% seen once. With 6 bases removed from V and 6 bases from J, the gap between germline ends came to 14 bases. Germline V gene data show CDR1 as SQVTM and CDR2 as ANQGSEA. The CDR3 consists of 12 residues.

This TCR was recovered from a boy under two years old who had a stem cell transplant for SCID, so the T cells may come from the graft donor. The source material was PBMCs, mostly from graft donor cells, sampled 360 days after TCRalphabeta/CD19-depleted stem cell transplant. The rearrangement links TRBV29-1 to TRBJ1-1; tentatively, D is TRBD1 (6 bases). CDR3 protein: CSVGDPGAEAFF. CDR3 bases: TGCAGCGTCGGGGACCCAGGGGCTGAAGCTTTCTTT.